This TCR beta chain is from a study of Ad26.COV2.S vaccination and SARS-CoV-2 variants. Study-wide results and limits: Participants given vaccine showed non-spike TCR breadth similar to that of placebo recipients. Placebo recipients had lower spike-specific TCR breadth than vaccine recipients.

As to treatment: approximately 18 received Ad26.COV2.S at low or high dose, single or two shots; 5 received placebo; per-sample allocation not given. Sampling took place 63 days after the first vaccine or placebo injection. Trimming removed 7 bases at V and 3 bases at J, with 9 bases between. The CDR3 is made up of 13 amino acids. In germline, CDR1 is LNHDA, CDR2 SQIVND (reference sequence). About this clone itself: Antigen unknown.

This table comes from immunoSEQ multiplex PCR, and its TCRdb copy is limited to in-frame clones, with some not included. This sample has around 450,000 clones, with about nine tenths found just once. The sequence came from a person aged 18-60 years who received the Ad26.COV2.S COVID-19 vaccine or a placebo. The sample consisted of peripheral blood, taken in a trial of Ad26.COV2.S vaccine versus placebo. V gene TRBV19 combines with J gene TRBJ2-2; D gene unclear. The CDR3 reads CASIGIHTGELFF. For the CDR3, the DNA is TGTGCCAGTATTGGCATCCACACCGGGGAGCTGTTTTTT.